This T cell receptor beta chain was sequenced during a study of T-cell reconstitution after alpha-beta-depleted transplantation in children listed by TCRdb under 2016. Broadly, across the study: The study quantitatively tracked T-cell immune reconstitution after TCRalphabeta/CD19-depleted allogeneic hematopoietic cell transplantation in children using TCR repertoire profiling. What the study reported, not specific to this receptor: About two months after transplant, the apparently early recovery of alphabetaT-cell counts reportedly depended on just several hundred clones that had expanded rapidly and came from non-depleted graft cells. Over the following months the frequencies of hyperexpanded clones went down, and after one year T-cell counts and TCRbeta diversity were mostly credited to newly produced T cells. The high TCRbeta diversity at day 60 in some patients was ascribed to recipient T cells and intrathymic progenitors that had survived conditioning.

Reading from cysteine to phenylalanine, the CDR3 counts 13 amino acids. Only CDR3 DNA is held: 39 bases, read in frame from base 1. Based on the germline V gene, the CDR1 and CDR2 sequences are SGDLS and YYNGEE. Trimming leaves V shorter by 4 bases and J shorter by 16 bases, with the junction holding 12 bases beyond the gene matches. The receptor library was made with PCR. The sample was run on an Illumina HiSeq 2500. Molecular barcoding was employed in the preparation of TCR libraries, with unique molecular identifiers being used to normalize TCRbeta repertoire quantification. Clones were called with MiXCR by TCRdb after fastp trimmed the public reads at Q25, and only in-frame beta chains were retained. Each CDR3 protein gets just one entry, which takes the most common genes and DNA from the rows behind it. Within this sample are 90,000 to 100,000 distinct CDR3 sequences, with 20% to 30% of them counted one time only. The ten largest clones capture around 21% of the sample.

Read against the paper, the sample's treatment or condition label means: allogeneic hematopoietic cell transplantation with graft depleted of TCRalphabeta T cells and CD19 B cells. The transplant recipients were children given TCRalphabeta/CD19-depleted allogeneic hematopoietic cell grafts. This clonotype was counted between two and nine times. The antigen it binds to is not known. Per-base quality was not reported, and no clone a single base away is much larger than it. This material consisted of PBMCs, taken before TCRalphabeta/CD19-depleted stem cell transplant. The sequence joins TRBV9 to TRBJ2-1; TRBD1 fits 9 bases in the junction. The clonotype comes from a boy between 2 and 10 years old with acute lymphoblastic leukemia, due to receive a stem cell transplant. The CDR3 corresponds to CASSNERQGVNFF. The DNA sequence is as follows: TGTGCCAGCAGCAATGAGCGACAGGGGGTTAATTTCTTC.